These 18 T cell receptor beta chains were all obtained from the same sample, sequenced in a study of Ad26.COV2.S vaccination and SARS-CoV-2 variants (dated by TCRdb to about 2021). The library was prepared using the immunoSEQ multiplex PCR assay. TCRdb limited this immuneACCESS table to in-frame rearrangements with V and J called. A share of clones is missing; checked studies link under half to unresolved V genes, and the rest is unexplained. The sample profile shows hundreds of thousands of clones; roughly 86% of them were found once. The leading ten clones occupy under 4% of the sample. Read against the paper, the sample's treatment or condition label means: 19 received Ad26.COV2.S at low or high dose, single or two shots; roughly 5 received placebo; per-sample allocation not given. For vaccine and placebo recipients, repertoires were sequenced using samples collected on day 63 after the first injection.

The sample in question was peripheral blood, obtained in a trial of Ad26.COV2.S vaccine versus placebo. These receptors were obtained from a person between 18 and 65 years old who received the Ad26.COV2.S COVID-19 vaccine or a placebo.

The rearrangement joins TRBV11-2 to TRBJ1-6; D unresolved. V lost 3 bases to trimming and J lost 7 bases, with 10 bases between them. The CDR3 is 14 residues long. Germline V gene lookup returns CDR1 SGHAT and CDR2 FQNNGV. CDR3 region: CASSFRAPNSPLHF. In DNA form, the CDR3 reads TGTGCCAGCAGCTTTCGGGCCCCAAATTCACCCCTCCACTTT.

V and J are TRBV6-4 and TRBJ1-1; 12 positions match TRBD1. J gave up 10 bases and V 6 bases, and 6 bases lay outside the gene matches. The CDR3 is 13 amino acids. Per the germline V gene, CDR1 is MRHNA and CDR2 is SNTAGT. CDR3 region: CASRGTGGGRAFF. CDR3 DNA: TGTGCCAGCAGAGGGACAGGGGGCGGCCGAGCTTTCTTT.

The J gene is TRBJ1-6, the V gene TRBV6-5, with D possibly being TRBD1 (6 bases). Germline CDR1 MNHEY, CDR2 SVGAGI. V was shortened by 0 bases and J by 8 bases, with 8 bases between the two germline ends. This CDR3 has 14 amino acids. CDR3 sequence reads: CASSYSTGHSPLHF. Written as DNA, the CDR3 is TGTGCCAGCAGTTACTCAACAGGGCATTCACCCCTCCACTTT.

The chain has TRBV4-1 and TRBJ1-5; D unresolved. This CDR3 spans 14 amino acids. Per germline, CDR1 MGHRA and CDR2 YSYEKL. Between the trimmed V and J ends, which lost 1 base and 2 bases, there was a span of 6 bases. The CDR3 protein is CASSQVQGNQPQHF. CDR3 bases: TGCGCCAGCAGCCAAGTCCAGGGCAATCAGCCCCAGCATTTT.

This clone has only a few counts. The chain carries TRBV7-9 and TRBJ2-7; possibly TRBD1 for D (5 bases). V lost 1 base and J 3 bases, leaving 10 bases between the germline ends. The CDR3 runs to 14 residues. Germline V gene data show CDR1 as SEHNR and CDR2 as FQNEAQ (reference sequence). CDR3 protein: CASSLEGAHYEQYF. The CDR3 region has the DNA TGTGCCAGCAGCTTAGAAGGGGCCCACTACGAGCAGTACTTC.

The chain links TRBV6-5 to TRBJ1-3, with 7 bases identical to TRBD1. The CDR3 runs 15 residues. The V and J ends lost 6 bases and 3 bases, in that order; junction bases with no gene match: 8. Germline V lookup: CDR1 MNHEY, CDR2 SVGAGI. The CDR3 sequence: CASRPPGQHGNTIYF. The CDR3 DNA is TGTGCCAGCAGGCCACCGGGACAGCATGGAAACACCATATATTTT.

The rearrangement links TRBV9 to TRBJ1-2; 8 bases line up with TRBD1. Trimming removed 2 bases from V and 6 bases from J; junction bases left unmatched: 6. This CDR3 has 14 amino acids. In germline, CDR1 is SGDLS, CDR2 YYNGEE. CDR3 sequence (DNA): TGTGCCAGCAGCGTGATTGGACAGGGTGATGGCTACACCTTC. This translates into CASSVIGQGDGYTF. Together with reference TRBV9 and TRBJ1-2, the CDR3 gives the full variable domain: DSGVTQTPKHLITATGQRVTLRCSPRSGDLSVYWYQQSLDQGLQFLIQYYNGEERAKGNILERFSAQQFPDLHSELNLSSLELGDSALYFCASSVIGQGDGYTFGSGTRLTVV.

CDR3 amino acids: CSASPAGEQGASGNTIYF. CDR3 nucleotide sequence: TGCAGTGCTAGTCCCGCGGGAGAGCAGGGGGCTTCTGGAAACACCATATATTTT. The rearrangement joins TRBV20-1 to TRBJ1-3; 8 bases map to TRBD1. This CDR3 has 18 amino acids. V dropped 3 bases and J dropped 1; count of bases not matched to a gene: 14. Germline lookup yields CDR1 DFQATT and CDR2 SNEGSKA (reference sequence).

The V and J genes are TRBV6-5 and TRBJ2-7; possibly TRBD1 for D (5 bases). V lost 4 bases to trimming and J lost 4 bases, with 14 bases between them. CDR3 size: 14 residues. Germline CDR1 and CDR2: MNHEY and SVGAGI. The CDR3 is CASSFHGQGYEQYF. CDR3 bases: TGTGCCAGCAGTTTCCATGGGCAGGGTTACGAGCAGTACTTC.

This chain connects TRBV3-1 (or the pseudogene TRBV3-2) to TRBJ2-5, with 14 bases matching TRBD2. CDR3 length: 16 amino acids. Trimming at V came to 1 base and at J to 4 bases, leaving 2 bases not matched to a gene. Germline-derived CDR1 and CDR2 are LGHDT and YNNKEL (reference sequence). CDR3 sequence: CASSQGLAGGPETQYF. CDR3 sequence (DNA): TGTGCCAGCAGCCAAGGACTAGCGGGGGGGCCAGAGACCCAGTACTTC.

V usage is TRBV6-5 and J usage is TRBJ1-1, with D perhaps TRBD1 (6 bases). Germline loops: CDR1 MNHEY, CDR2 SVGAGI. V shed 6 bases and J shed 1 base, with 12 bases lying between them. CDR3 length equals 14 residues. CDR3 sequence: CASRIKTGNTEAFF. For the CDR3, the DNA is TGTGCCAGCAGGATAAAGACAGGGAACACTGAAGCTTTCTTT.

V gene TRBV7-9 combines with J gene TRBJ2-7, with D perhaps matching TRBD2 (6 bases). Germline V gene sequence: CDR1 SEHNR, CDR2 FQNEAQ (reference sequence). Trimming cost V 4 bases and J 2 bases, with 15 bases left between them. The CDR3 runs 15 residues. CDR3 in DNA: TGTGCCAGCAGCTCAGCCGGGACTCAAGCCTACGAGCAGTACTTC. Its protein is CASSSAGTQAYEQYF.

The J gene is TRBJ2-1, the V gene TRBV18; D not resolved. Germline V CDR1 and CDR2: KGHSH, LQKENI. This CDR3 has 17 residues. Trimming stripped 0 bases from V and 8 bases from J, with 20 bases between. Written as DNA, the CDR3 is TGTGCCAGCTCACCACCGCAGGCACTAACCACAATGGATGAGCAGTTCTTC. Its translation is CASSPPQALTTMDEQFF.

The CDR3 sequence is CASSLSRGTSNEQFF. CDR3 nucleotides: TGTGCCAGCAGCTTAAGTCGCGGGACCTCAAATGAGCAGTTCTTC. The chain recombines TRBV7-3 with TRBJ2-1; possible D gene TRBD2, 6 bases. Trimming shortened V by 1 base and J by 7 bases, and 14 bases separated the two germline ends. Germline CDR1 SGHTA, CDR2 FQGTGA. The CDR3 runs to 15 residues.

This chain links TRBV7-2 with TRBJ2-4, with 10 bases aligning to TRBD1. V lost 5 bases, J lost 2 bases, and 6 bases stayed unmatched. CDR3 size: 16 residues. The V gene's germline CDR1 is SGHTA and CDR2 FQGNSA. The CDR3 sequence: CASSQRTGGSKNIQYF. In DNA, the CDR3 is TGTGCCAGCAGCCAGAGGACAGGGGGTTCCAAAAACATTCAGTACTTC. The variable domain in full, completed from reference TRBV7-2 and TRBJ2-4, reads GAGVSQSPSNKVTEKGKDVELRCDPISGHTALYWYRQSLGQGLEFLIYFQGNSAPDKSGLPSDRFSAERTGGSVSTLTIQRTQQEDSAVYLCASSQRTGGSKNIQYFGAGTRLSVL.

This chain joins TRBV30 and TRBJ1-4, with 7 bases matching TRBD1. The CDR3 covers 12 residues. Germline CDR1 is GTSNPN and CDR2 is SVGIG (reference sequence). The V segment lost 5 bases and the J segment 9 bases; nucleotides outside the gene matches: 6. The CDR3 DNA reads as TGTGCCTGGGATGGGACAGATAAAAAACTGTTTTTT. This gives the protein CAWDGTDKKLFF.

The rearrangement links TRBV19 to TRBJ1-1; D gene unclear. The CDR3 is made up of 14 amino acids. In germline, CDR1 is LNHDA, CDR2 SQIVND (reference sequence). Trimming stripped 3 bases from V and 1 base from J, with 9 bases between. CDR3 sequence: CASSILAGNTEAFF. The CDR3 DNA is TGTGCCAGTAGTATCTTGGCAGGGAACACTGAAGCTTTCTTT.

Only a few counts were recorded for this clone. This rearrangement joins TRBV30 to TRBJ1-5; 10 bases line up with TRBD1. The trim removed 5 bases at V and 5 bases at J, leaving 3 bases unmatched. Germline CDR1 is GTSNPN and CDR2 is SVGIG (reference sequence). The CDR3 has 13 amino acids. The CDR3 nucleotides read TGTGCCTGGGGGGACAGGGGCGATCAGCCCCAGCATTTT. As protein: CAWGDRGDQPQHF.